The sequence of this TCR beta chain was determined in a study of shared clonotypes between healthy human individuals (dated by TCRdb to about 2020). Study-wide context: Three men and a couple of women, aged 18 to 49 years, made up the cohort. For each donor, three plates each were used for CD4 naive and CD4 memory, two plates were used for CD8 naive, and one plate was used for CD8 memory. The study deeply sequenced blood TCR repertoires of roughly five healthy adults to estimate repertoire size and the extent of clonotype sharing between individuals. Libraries were prepared and TCR repertoires were sequenced by different laboratories using diverse techniques, in order to increase sequencing depth and limit assay-specific biases. Between about 0.94 and 10 billion PBMCs per donor were obtained by leukapheresis.

Donors were healthy HIV-negative adults with no recently reported acute infections or vaccinations. All donors were Caucasian adults living in Nashville, Tennessee, USA. CD4+ T cells were enriched through magnetic negative selection, after which naive cells were positively selected on CD45RA and the remaining negative fraction served as the memory subset. After blood collection by leukapheresis, PBMCs were isolated using Ficoll-Histopaque density gradient centrifugation and then cryopreserved in the vapor phase of liquid nitrogen. Analytical flow cytometry was used to check the purity and quantity of every magnetically sorted T cell population. Genomic DNA was isolated from each sorted fraction and quantified by UV absorbance on a Nanodrop 2000c. Its CDR3 holds 15 amino acids, cysteine through phenylalanine. Only CDR3 DNA remains: 45 bases, in frame from the first base. The junction shows trimming of 0 bases on V and 4 bases on J, and the gene matches do not reach 4 bases of it. Looking up the germline V gene yields CDR1 SGHRS and CDR2 YFSETQ.

Study-wide conclusions, independent of this receptor: Sampling was restricted to blood, and TCR repertoires in tissues likely differ from the TCR repertoires found in blood. Rarefaction of sorted-subset datasets indicated incomplete sequencing despite the large sequencing depth. Naive subsets generally had larger estimated clonotype richness than memory subsets. Pairwise subsampling indicated that sequencing depth was expected to affect the degree of clonotype sharing among donors. The small number of donors limited the genetic and exposure-history diversity represented. Compared with non-shared clonotypes, clonotypes shared by all four sorted-subset donors had higher generation probabilities. Across a handful of donors, around 5.4% of naive CD4, roughly 3.5% of naive CD8, approximately 2.5% of memory CD4, and over 0.35% of memory CD8 clonotypes were shared.

For this clone: What antigen it recognizes has not been identified. Within one base of it there is no much larger clone, and no base qualities were kept.

Using the deep immunoSEQ assay, multiplex PCR amplified TCR CDR3 regions from genomic DNA. For each cell subset, the extracted genomic DNA was distributed evenly across all wells of several immunoSEQ 96-well plates, and each plate served as one replicate. For sorted subsets, around 200 ng genomic DNA, equal to 30,000 or so T cell genomes, was loaded into each replicate PCR. Purified libraries were measured with a Qubit 3.0 fluorometer, size-checked on a Bioanalyzer 2100, and measured again with the KAPA Library Quantification kit. A separate single-read 150-cycle Illumina NextSeq 550 flow cell was used to sequence each immunoSEQ 96-well plate. Per the source publication's procedure: The immunoSEQ output contained only junctional sequences without quality scores, so filtering could not match that applied to full-length reads. Sequences were annotated with PyIR, a Python wrapper for IgBLAST v1.9, and V/J genes and CDR3 were assigned using IMGT germline references. Reads were filtered out if the reads had weak V/J assignments (E-value above 1e-6), no CDR3, stop codons, out-of-frame junctions, or ambiguous translated residues. V3J clonotypes were defined as sequences sharing the same inferred V gene, J gene, and CDR3 amino acid sequence. The percentage overlap between two repertoires was calculated by dividing the number of shared unique clonotypes by the size of the smaller repertoire. RTK rarefaction, the Chao1 estimator, and Recon v2.1 estimates of unobserved clonotypes were used to assess repertoire richness. Generation probabilities were computed with OLGA for all TCRbeta clonotypes obtained by the gDNA method from a few donors. Not all clones reach the TCRdb copy of this immuneACCESS table, which keeps in-frame sequences only. Checked studies attribute under half of the gap to unresolved V genes and leave the rest unexplained. The DNA was the basis for D and trimming; V, J and clone size are from that table. This sample lists roughly 2.2 million clones; 85% to 95% were detected once. The ten largest clones add up to roughly 0.34% of the sample.

Source material: naive CD4+ T cells from PBMCs. This specimen's cell subset or site label, per the study, means: CD45RA+ positively selected. The sequence came from a man aged 18 to 30 in good health. Some clones in this sample may be carry-over from other donors' samples. The rearranged segments are TRBV5-1 and TRBJ2-3, with TRBD1 matching 8 junction bases. This receptor carries the CDR3 CASSLGTGLPDTQYF. The nucleotides read TGCGCCAGCAGCTTGGGGACAGGGCTACCAGATACGCAGTATTTT.